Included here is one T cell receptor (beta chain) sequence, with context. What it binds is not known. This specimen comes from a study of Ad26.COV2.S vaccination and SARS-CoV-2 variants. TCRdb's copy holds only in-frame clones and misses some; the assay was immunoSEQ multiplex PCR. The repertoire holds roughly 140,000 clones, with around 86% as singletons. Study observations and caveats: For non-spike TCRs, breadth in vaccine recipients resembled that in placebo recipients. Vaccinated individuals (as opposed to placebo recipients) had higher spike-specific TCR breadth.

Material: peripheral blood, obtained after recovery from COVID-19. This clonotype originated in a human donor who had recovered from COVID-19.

CDR3 in amino acids: CAWSVQGPAFF. In DNA form, the CDR3 reads TGTGCCTGGAGTGTGCAGGGACCAGCTTTCTTT. V and J are TRBV30 and TRBJ1-1, with D possibly matching TRBD1 (5 bases). Trimming pared 0 bases from V and 10 bases from J, leaving 9 bases between. Per germline, CDR1 GTSNPN and CDR2 SVGIG (reference sequence). CDR3 length: 11 amino acids.